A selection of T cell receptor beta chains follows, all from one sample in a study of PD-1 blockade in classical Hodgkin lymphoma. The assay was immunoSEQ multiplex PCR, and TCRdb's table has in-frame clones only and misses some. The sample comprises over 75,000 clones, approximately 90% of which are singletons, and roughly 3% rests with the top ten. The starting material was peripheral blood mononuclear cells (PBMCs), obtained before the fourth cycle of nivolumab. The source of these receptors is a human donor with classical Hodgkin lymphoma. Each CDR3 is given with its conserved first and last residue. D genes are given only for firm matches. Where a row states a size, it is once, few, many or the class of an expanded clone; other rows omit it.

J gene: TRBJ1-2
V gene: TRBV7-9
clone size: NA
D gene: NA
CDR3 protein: CASSLTGSGYTF
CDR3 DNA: TGTGCCAGCAGCTTGACGGGGTCTGGCTACACCTTC

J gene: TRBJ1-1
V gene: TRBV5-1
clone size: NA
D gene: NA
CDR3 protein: CASSLAWGGTEAFF
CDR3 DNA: TGCGCCAGCAGCTTGGCCTGGGGAGGAACTGAAGCTTTCTTT

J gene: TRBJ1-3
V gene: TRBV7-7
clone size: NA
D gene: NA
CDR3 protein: CASSLGPGNTIYF
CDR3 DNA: TGTGCCAGCAGCTTAGGCCCTGGAAACACCATATATTTT

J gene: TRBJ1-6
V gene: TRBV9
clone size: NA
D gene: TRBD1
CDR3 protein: CASSGTGGSYNSPLHF
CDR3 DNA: TGTGCCAGCAGCGGGACAGGGGGCTCCTATAATTCACCCCTCCACTTT

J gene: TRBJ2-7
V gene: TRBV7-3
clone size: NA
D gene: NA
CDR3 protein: CASSIGQSYEQYF
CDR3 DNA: TGTGCCAGCAGCATCGGACAGAGCTACGAGCAGTACTTC

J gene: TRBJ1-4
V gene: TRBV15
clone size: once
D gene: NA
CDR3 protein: CATSRDSGKLFF
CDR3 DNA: TGTGCCACCAGCAGAGATTCCGGAAAACTGTTTTTT

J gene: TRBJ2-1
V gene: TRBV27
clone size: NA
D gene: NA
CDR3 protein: CASSLAPPRANEQFF
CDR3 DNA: TGTGCCAGCAGTTTGGCCCCCCCCAGGGCCAATGAGCAGTTCTTC

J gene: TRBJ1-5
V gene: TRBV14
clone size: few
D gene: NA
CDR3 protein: CARGRLNQPQHF
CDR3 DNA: TGTGCCAGGGGACGGCTCAATCAGCCCCAGCATTTT

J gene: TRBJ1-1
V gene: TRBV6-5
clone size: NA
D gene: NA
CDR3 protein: CASSYAQLNTEAFF
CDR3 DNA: TGTGCCAGCAGTTACGCACAGTTGAACACTGAAGCTTTCTTT

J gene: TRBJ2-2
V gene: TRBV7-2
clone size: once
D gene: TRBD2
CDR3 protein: CASSLALAGVNTGELFF
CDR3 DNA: TGTGCCAGCAGCTTAGCGCTTGCGGGAGTGAACACCGGGGAGCTGTTTTTT

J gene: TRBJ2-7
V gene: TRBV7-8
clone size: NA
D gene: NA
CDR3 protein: CASSSPVLAGYEQYF
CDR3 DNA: TGTGCCAGCAGCTCCCCGGTACTAGCAGGCTACGAGCAGTACTTC

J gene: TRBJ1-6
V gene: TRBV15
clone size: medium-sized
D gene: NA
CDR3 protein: CATSGGATNSPLHF
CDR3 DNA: TGTGCCACCAGCGGGGGGGCTACCAATTCACCCCTCCACTTT

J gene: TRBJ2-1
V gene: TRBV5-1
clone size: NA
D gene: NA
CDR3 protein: CASSQFGEQFF
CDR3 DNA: TGCGCCAGCAGCCAGTTCGGTGAGCAGTTCTTC

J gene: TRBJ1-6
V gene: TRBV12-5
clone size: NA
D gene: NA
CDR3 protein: CASGLEGRGGNSPLHF
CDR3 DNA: TGTGCTAGTGGTTTGGAAGGTCGGGGGGGTAATTCACCCCTCCACTTT

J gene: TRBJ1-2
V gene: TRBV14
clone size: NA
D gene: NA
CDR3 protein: CASSQAVGLTVSGYTF
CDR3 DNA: TGTGCCAGCAGCCAAGCGGTGGGTTTGACAGTTTCTGGCTACACCTTC

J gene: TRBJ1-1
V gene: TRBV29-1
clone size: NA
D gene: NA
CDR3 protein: CSVGLNTEAFF
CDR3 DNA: TGCAGCGTTGGGCTAAACACTGAAGCTTTCTTT

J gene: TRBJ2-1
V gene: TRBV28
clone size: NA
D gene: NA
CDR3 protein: CASSLGRSSYNEQFF
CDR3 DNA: TGTGCCAGCAGTTTAGGTCGGAGCTCCTACAATGAGCAGTTCTTC

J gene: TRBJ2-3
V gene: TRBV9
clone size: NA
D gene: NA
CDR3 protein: CASSVERSPQYF
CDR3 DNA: TGTGCCAGCAGCGTAGAACGCAGTCCGCAGTATTTT

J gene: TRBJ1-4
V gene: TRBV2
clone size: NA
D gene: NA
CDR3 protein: CASSEHGRINEKLFF
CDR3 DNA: TGTGCCAGCAGTGAACATGGCCGAATTAATGAAAAACTGTTTTTT

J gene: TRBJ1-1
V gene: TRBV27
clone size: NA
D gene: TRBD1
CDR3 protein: CASSLSTGTEAFF
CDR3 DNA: TGTGCCAGCAGTTTATCGACAGGGACTGAAGCTTTCTTT

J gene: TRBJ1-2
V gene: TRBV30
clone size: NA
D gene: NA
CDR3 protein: CAWSGHGYTF
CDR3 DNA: TGTGCCTGGAGTGGCCATGGCTACACCTTC

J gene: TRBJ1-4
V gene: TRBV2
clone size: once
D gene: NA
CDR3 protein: CASSEEGFSEKLFF
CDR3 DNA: TGTGCCAGCAGTGAGGAAGGGTTTAGCGAAAAACTGTTTTTT

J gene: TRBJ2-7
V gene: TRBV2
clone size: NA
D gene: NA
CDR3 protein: CASSELGGVGPYEQYF
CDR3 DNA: TGTGCCAGCAGTGAACTAGGCGGTGTAGGCCCCTACGAGCAGTACTTC

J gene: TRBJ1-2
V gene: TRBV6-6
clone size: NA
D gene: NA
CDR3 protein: CASRDGIIYGYTF
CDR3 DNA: TGTGCCAGCAGGGACGGTATCATCTATGGCTACACCTTC

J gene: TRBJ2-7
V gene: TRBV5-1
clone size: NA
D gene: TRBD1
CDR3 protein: CASSLRQGGSYEQYF
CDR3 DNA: TGCGCCAGCAGCCTACGACAGGGCGGGTCCTACGAGCAGTACTTC

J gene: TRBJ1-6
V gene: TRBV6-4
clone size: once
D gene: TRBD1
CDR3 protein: CASSLTGDYNSPLHF
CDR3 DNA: TGTGCCAGCAGCCTGACAGGGGACTATAATTCACCCCTCCACTTT

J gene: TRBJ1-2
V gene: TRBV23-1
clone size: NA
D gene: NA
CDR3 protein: CASSQGGCDYGYTF
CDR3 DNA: TGCGCCAGCAGTCAAGGGGGCTGTGACTATGGCTACACCTTC

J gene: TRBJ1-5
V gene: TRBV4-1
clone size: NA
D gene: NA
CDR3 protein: CASSQDYSNQPQHF
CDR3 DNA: TGCGCCAGCAGCCAAGATTATAGCAATCAGCCCCAGCATTTT

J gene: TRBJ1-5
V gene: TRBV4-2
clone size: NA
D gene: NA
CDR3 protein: CASSQAFGGDYNQPQHF
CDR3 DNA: TGTGCCAGCAGCCAAGCCTTCGGAGGGGATTACAATCAGCCCCAGCATTTT

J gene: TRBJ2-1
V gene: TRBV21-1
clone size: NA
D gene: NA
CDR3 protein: CASSNWDRGYNEQFF
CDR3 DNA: TGTGCCAGCAGCAATTGGGACAGGGGTTACAATGAGCAGTTCTTC

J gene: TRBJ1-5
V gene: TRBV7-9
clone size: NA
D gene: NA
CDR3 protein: CASSSGTPVSNQPQHF
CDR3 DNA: TGTGCCAGCAGCTCTGGGACACCAGTAAGCAATCAGCCCCAGCATTTT

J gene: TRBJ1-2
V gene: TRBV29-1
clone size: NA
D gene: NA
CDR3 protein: CSVSLLNYGYTF
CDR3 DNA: TGCAGCGTTTCTCTCTTAAACTATGGCTACACCTTC

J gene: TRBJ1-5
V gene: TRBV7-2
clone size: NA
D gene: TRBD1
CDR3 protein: CASSYGTGRNQPQHF
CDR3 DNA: TGTGCCAGCAGCTACGGGACAGGCCGCAATCAGCCCCAGCATTTT